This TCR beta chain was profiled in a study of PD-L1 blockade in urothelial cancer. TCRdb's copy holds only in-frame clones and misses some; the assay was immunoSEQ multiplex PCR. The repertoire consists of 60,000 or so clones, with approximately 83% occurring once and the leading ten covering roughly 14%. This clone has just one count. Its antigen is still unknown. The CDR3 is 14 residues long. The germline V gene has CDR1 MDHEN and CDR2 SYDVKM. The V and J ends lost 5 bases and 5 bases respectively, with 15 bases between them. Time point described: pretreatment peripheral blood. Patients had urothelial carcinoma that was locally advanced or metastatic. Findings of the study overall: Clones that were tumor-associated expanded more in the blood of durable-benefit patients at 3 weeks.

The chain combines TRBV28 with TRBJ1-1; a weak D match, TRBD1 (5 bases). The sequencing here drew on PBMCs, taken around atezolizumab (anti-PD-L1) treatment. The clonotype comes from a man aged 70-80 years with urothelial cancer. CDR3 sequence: CASSPRQLGTEAFF. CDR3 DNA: TGTGCCAGCAGTCCTCGACAGTTGGGGACTGAAGCTTTCTTT.